Sequencing of this T cell receptor beta chain was carried out in a study of T-cell memory formation after mild COVID-19. Germline V gives CDR1 SEHNR, CDR2 FQNEAQ (reference sequence). Trimming took 0 bases from V and 6 from J; bases not matched to a gene: 6. The CDR3 is 17 residues long. In TCRdb, the 5' RACE reads were re-called with MiXCR into one record per CDR3 protein. The sample holds about 110,000 distinct CDR3 sequences, over 15% seen once. The TCR comes from an adult woman who had mild COVID-19 (a few samples of this study predate the infection). Cell type and time point are not known. The chain joins TRBV7-9 to TRBJ2-5; 14 bases match TRBD2. The sequenced sample consisted of PBMCs or a T cell subset sorted from them (not recorded which). The CDR3 loop reads CASSLALGTSGRKTQYF. DNA for the CDR3: TGTGCCAGCAGCTTAGCACTGGGGACTAGCGGGAGAAAGACCCAGTACTTC.